The present entry profiles one TCR beta chain with its context. The antigen remains unidentified. Trimming stripped 3 bases from V and 1 base from J, with 6 bases between. CDR3 length: 12 amino acids. Looked up from germline, CDR1 is DFQATT and CDR2 is SNEGSKA (reference sequence). This record comes from a study of T cell responses to AZD1222 COVID-19 vaccine. Study outcomes and limitations: The breadth and depth of Spike-specific TCRs increased once two AZD1222 doses had been given.

Clones were read by immunoSEQ multiplex PCR, and TCRdb kept only the in-frame ones, dropping some. Of 85,000 to 100,000 clones in the sample, around nine tenths were seen once. The sequence came from an adult who received the AZD1222 COVID-19 vaccine. The chain has TRBV20-1 and TRBJ2-5; no clear D. The starting material was peripheral blood, obtained 28 days after the second AZD1222 dose. CDR3 sequence reads: CSASLGQETQYF. DNA for the CDR3: TGCAGTGCTAGTCTGGGCCAAGAGACCCAGTACTTC.